Listed below are T cell receptor beta chains from one sample, sequenced in a study of cytomegalovirus exposure and HLA in healthy donors. Produced via immunoSEQ multiplex PCR; TCRdb's table is partial and in-frame only. Its listing shows approximately 72,000 clones. Sequences were obtained from PBMCs. These TCRs come from a man aged 35 to 55 in good health and CMV-seronegative. The CDR3 runs from the conserved cysteine through the conserved F or W. A D gene is named only where the DNA matches it firmly.

CDR3nt: TGTGCCAGCTCACCAACTAGCGGGGGCCTAACCGACAATGAGCAGTTCTTC
CDR3aa: CASSPTSGGLTDNEQFF
d_gene: TRBD2
v_gene: TRBV18
j_gene: TRBJ2-1

CDR3nt: TGTGCCAGCAGCTTAGGCTCGACAGGGGCTAAGTCTGAAGCTTTCTTT
CDR3aa: CASSLGSTGAKSEAFF
d_gene: TRBD1
v_gene: TRBV7-8
j_gene: TRBJ1-1

CDR3nt: TGTGCCAGCAGACCCGACAGAAATTACGAGCAGTACTTC
CDR3aa: CASRPDRNYEQYF
d_gene: .
v_gene: TRBV6-5
j_gene: TRBJ2-7

CDR3nt: TGCAGCGCGGGACAGGGGGCTTCTGAAAAACTGTTTTTT
CDR3aa: CSAGQGASEKLFF
d_gene: TRBD1
v_gene: TRBV29-1
j_gene: TRBJ1-4

CDR3nt: TGTGCCAGCAGTCCGGGACAAAATAGCAATCAGCCCCAGCATTTT
CDR3aa: CASSPGQNSNQPQHF
d_gene: .
v_gene: TRBV2
j_gene: TRBJ1-5

CDR3nt: TGTGCCAGCAGCTCGGGACAGGCCCACGACTATGGCTACACCTTC
CDR3aa: CASSSGQAHDYGYTF
d_gene: TRBD1
v_gene: TRBV11-1
j_gene: TRBJ1-2

CDR3nt: TGTGCCAGCAGCCAAGAAACAGGGAGCTCCTACGAGCAGTACTTC
CDR3aa: CASSQETGSSYEQYF
d_gene: .
v_gene: TRBV4-2
j_gene: TRBJ2-7

CDR3nt: TGTGCCAGCAGCGTAGCCTCAGGACTAGCGGGGGTAAACAATGAGCAGTTCTTC
CDR3aa: CASSVASGLAGVNNEQFF
d_gene: TRBD2
v_gene: TRBV9
j_gene: TRBJ2-1

CDR3nt: TGTGCCAGTAGTATTGTGGGACAGGGCATCGGGGAGCTGTTTTTT
CDR3aa: CASSIVGQGIGELFF
d_gene: TRBD1
v_gene: TRBV19
j_gene: TRBJ2-2

CDR3nt: TGTGCCAGCCTCCCCGACTCTGGAGGCTACACCTTC
CDR3aa: CASLPDSGGYTF
d_gene: .
v_gene: TRBV10-3
j_gene: TRBJ1-2

CDR3nt: TGTGCCAGCCCTCGGACAGCCGATTCACCCCTCCACTTT
CDR3aa: CASPRTADSPLHF
d_gene: .
v_gene: TRBV2
j_gene: TRBJ1-6

CDR3nt: TGTGCCAGCAGCTTGTCGAGCACAGATACGCAGTATTTT
CDR3aa: CASSLSSTDTQYF
d_gene: .
v_gene: TRBV5-4
j_gene: TRBJ2-3

CDR3nt: TGTGCCAGCTCCGGGACTAGCGGCGAGACCCAGTACTTC
CDR3aa: CASSGTSGETQYF
d_gene: TRBD2
v_gene: TRBV18
j_gene: TRBJ2-5

CDR3nt: TGCGCCAGCAGCTTGGCCGCGGGGGTCGTCTACGAGCAGTACTTC
CDR3aa: CASSLAAGVVYEQYF
d_gene: TRBD2
v_gene: TRBV5-1
j_gene: TRBJ2-7

CDR3nt: TGTGCCACCACCCCCGGTCACTCCACAGGGAATATGAGCAATCAGCCCCAGCATTTT
CDR3aa: CATTPGHSTGNMSNQPQHF
d_gene: .
v_gene: TRBV18
j_gene: TRBJ1-5

CDR3nt: TGTGCCAGCAGCGTAGGACTCCTCGGCGGCACCGGGGAGCTGTTTTTT
CDR3aa: CASSVGLLGGTGELFF
d_gene: .
v_gene: TRBV9
j_gene: TRBJ2-2

CDR3nt: TGTGCCAGCAGTGATTGGCGGACTGTCGACACCTTC
CDR3aa: CASSDWRTVDTF
d_gene: .
v_gene: TRBV6-1
j_gene: TRBJ1-2

CDR3nt: TGTGCCAGCCACAGGGATAGCAATCAGCCCCAGCATTTT
CDR3aa: CASHRDSNQPQHF
d_gene: .
v_gene: TRBV6-4
j_gene: TRBJ1-5

CDR3nt: TGTGCCAGTAGTTGGCAGTCGAGCAATCAGCCCCAGCATTTT
CDR3aa: CASSWQSSNQPQHF
d_gene: .
v_gene: TRBV19
j_gene: TRBJ1-5

CDR3nt: TGTGCCAGTAGTACCTCGGTGGGCAGGCTTGGCACTGAAGCTTTCTTT
CDR3aa: CASSTSVGRLGTEAFF
d_gene: .
v_gene: TRBV19
j_gene: TRBJ1-1

CDR3nt: TGTGCCAGTAGTATAGTAGAGGGCGGGGGCAATCAGCCCCAGCATTTT
CDR3aa: CASSIVEGGGNQPQHF
d_gene: .
v_gene: TRBV19
j_gene: TRBJ1-5

CDR3nt: TGTGCCAGCAGCCCAGACCTCAGGGGCTCTGGAAACACCATATATTTT
CDR3aa: CASSPDLRGSGNTIYF
d_gene: .
v_gene: TRBV5-4
j_gene: TRBJ1-3

CDR3nt: TGTGCCAGTAGTCCGGGACAGGGGGGAACTATATCCTACGAGCAGTACTTC
CDR3aa: CASSPGQGGTISYEQYF
d_gene: TRBD1
v_gene: TRBV19
j_gene: TRBJ2-7

CDR3nt: TGTGCCAGCAGCTTGAGGCAGGGATCGACTGAAGCTTTCTTT
CDR3aa: CASSLRQGSTEAFF
d_gene: .
v_gene: TRBV5-5
j_gene: TRBJ1-1

CDR3nt: TGCAGCGTTGGTTCCGTCGACAGAAGATACGAGCAGTACTTC
CDR3aa: CSVGSVDRRYEQYF
d_gene: .
v_gene: TRBV29-1
j_gene: TRBJ2-7